The 28 T cell receptor beta chains below come from one sample, sequenced in a study of T cells in Graves' hyperthyroidism and ophthalmopathy. The CDR3 regions of TCR beta were amplified from RNA transcripts. The primer set for the first-round RT-PCR of the TCR CDR3 was HTBI. One entry per CDR3 protein results from TCRdb running MiXCR on the multiplex PCR reads. The sample lists hundreds of thousands of distinct CDR3 sequences; about 45% were seen once. Sequences were obtained from peripheral blood or thyroid tissue (not recorded which). Source of these receptors: an adult man with Graves' disease, either hyperthyroidism or ophthalmopathy (not recorded which).

V and J are TRBV10-3 and TRBJ2-5, with 9 bases matching TRBD1. There are 16 residues in the CDR3. J gave up 0 bases and V 4 bases, and 6 bases lay outside the gene matches. Germline CDR1 and CDR2: ENHRY and SYGVKD. The CDR3: CAISADRGEYQETQYF. DNA for the CDR3: TGTGCCATCAGTGCCGACAGGGGGGAGTACCAAGAGACCCAGTACTTC.

This chain connects TRBV24-1 to TRBJ1-4, with D possibly matching TRBD1 (5 bases). Trimming left V 5 bases short and J 6 bases short, with 12 bases between. There are 14 residues in the CDR3. The V gene's germline CDR1 is KGHDR and CDR2 SFDVKD. Here the CDR3 reads CATSAAGRDEKLFF. The CDR3 DNA sequence: TGTGCCACCAGTGCCGCGGGGCGGGATGAAAAACTGTTTTTT.

Ten or more counts support this clonotype. This chain links TRBV10-3 with TRBJ1-6, with D hard to call. Trimming took off 10 bases at V and 5 bases at J, with 18 bases between the two ends. This CDR3 region has 15 residues. The V gene's germline CDR1 is ENHRY and CDR2 SYGVKD. The CDR3: CATLDKRANNSPLHF. Written as DNA, the CDR3 is TGTGCCACCCTTGATAAACGGGCGAATAATTCACCCCTCCACTTT.

The chain employs TRBV6-5 and TRBJ1-5; no clear D gene. Per germline, CDR1 MNHEY and CDR2 SVGAGI. V was clipped by 5 bases and J by 5 bases, with 16 bases between them. The CDR3 has 15 residues. CDR3 nucleotides: TGTGCCAGCAGTGAATGGACGATTGGAGATCAGCCCCAGCATTTT. It encodes CASSEWTIGDQPQHF.

This clonotype was counted at least ten times. This chain links TRBV10-3 with TRBJ1-2; the match to TRBD1 covers 10 bases. V lost 7 bases to trimming and J lost 7 bases; unmatched junction nucleotides: 9. The CDR3 spans 14 residues. Germline V CDR1 and CDR2: ENHRY, SYGVKD. The CDR3 nucleotides read TGTGCCATCAAAGGACAGGGGGAGTTCGGTGGCTACACCTTC. Translating it yields CAIKGQGEFGGYTF.

The sample holds a few counts of this clonotype. Here the CDR3 DNA reads TGTGCCAGCAGCGGGGGTGGGTCAAACACCGGGGAGCTGTTTTTT. Protein sequence: CASSGGGSNTGELFF. The rearrangement uses TRBV7-2 and TRBJ2-2; perhaps D is TRBD1 or TRBD2 (5 bases each). The CDR3 totals 15 residues. Germline V CDR1 and CDR2: SGHTA, FQGNSA. The V and J ends lost 5 bases and 2 bases respectively, with 12 bases between them.

J is TRBJ1-1 and V is TRBV6-1; D remains unclear. Per germline, CDR1 MNHNS and CDR2 SASEGT. V lost 3 bases, J lost 3 bases, and 11 bases lay in between. This CDR3 has 14 amino acids. The CDR3 loop is CASSEKDTYTEAFF. DNA for the CDR3: TGTGCCAGCAGTGAGAAGGATACGTACACTGAAGCTTTCTTT.

The chain combines TRBV10-3 with TRBJ2-6; 8 bases match TRBD2. There are 19 residues in the CDR3. The V gene end was trimmed by 4 bases and the J gene end by 4 bases; junction bases not matched to a gene: 15. The germline V gene encodes CDR1 ENHRY and CDR2 SYGVKD. The CDR3 here is CAISVLAATQGSGANVLTF. The DNA for the CDR3 is TGTGCCATCAGTGTACTAGCGGCGACCCAGGGTTCCGGGGCCAACGTCCTGACTTTC.

This clonotype was observed a handful of times. V is TRBV11-2 and J is TRBJ2-2, with D perhaps given as TRBD1 or TRBD2 (5 bases each). Germline V gives CDR1 SGHAT, CDR2 FQNNGV. This CDR3 has 13 amino acids. Trimming took off 6 bases at V and 4 bases at J, with 9 bases between the two ends. The CDR3 DNA follows: TGTGCCAGCAGGGCTGGGGGCACCGGGGAGCTGTTTTTT. It translates to CASRAGGTGELFF. Drawing the rest from reference TRBV11-2 and TRBJ2-2, the complete variable domain is EAGVAQSPRYKIIEKRQSVAFWCNPISGHATLYWYQQILGQGPKLLIQFQNNGVVDDSQLPKDRFSAERLKGVDSTLKIQPAKLEDSAVYLCASRAGGTGELFFGEGSRLTVL.

This clonotype was seen ten or more times. The rearrangement joins TRBV7-9 to TRBJ2-5; D not certain. The CDR3 consists of 14 residues. The ends were cut back, 3 bases at V and 4 bases at J, with 12 bases in the middle. Germline CDR1 SEHNR, CDR2 FQNEAQ (reference sequence). CDR3: CASSLQRVGETQYF. The CDR3, as DNA: TGTGCCAGCAGCTTGCAACGGGTCGGAGAGACCCAGTACTTC.

The chain uses TRBV29-1 and TRBJ2-2; 8 bases map to TRBD1. This CDR3 is built from 13 residues. Germline loops: CDR1 SQVTM, CDR2 ANQGSEA. Trimming cost V 6 bases and J 5 bases; bases outside gene matches: 5. The CDR3 sequence: CSVRTGRTGELFF. The CDR3 coding sequence is TGCAGCGTCAGGACAGGGAGGACCGGGGAGCTGTTTTTT.

This rearrangement joins TRBV10-3 to TRBJ1-5; the match to TRBD1 covers 8 bases. The junction had 10 bases not matched to a gene; V was cut back by 10 bases and J by 8 bases. The CDR3 has 13 amino acids. Germline lookup yields CDR1 ENHRY and CDR2 SYGVKD. CDR3 bases: TGTGCCAGCAGAGACAGGGGTGGAGAGCCCCAGCATTTT. This encodes CASRDRGGEPQHF.

J is TRBJ2-5 and V is TRBV2, with a possible D match to TRBD1 (6 bases). This CDR3 has 14 residues. V was pared by 6 bases and J by 5 bases, with 16 bases between. Germline V gives CDR1 SNHLY, CDR2 FYNNEI. The CDR3, as DNA: TGTGCCAGCAGCCAGTACAGGGATCGGGAGACCCAGTACTTC. This sequence encodes CASSQYRDRETQYF. The full variable domain, completed using reference TRBV2 and TRBJ2-5, is EPEVTQTPSHQVTQMGQEVILRCVPISNHLYFYWYRQILGQKVEFLVSFYNNEISEKSEIFDDQFSVERPDGSNFTLKIRSTKLEDSAMYFCASSQYRDRETQYFGPGTRLLVL.

This clonotype came up a few times. The rearrangement uses TRBV12-3 or TRBV12-4 and TRBJ1-2; 7 nucleotides align to TRBD1. This CDR3 has 15 amino acids. With 5 bases clipped from V and 8 bases from J, the junction kept 14 bases outside the gene matches. The CDR3 sequence is CASSEQARGVEGYTF. The CDR3 nucleotides are TGTGCCAGCAGTGAGCAGGCCAGGGGGGTGGAAGGCTACACCTTC.

The chain employs TRBV25-1 and TRBJ1-6; no definite D call. V lost 4 bases to trimming and J lost 8 bases, with 15 bases between them. This CDR3 has 15 residues. CDR1 and CDR2 (germline): MGHDK, SYGVNS. CDR3 amino acids: CASSASGRADSPLHF. The CDR3 DNA reads as TGTGCCAGCAGTGCTTCGGGGAGGGCGGATTCACCCCTCCACTTT.

This clonotype was picked up many times. At one of its ends the junction is not consistent with the germline gene, which may arise from a read error. The chain uses TRBV10-3 and TRBJ1-1, with unresolved D. CDR1 is ENHRY and CDR2 is SYGVKD in the germline V gene. This CDR3 spans 11 amino acids. In DNA, the CDR3 is TGTGCCATCAGTGAGGGATTGAAAGAGGTCTTT. It yields the protein CAISEGLKEVF.

Comment on this clonotype: A read error may explain this, as a much larger clone is one base away. The CDR3 carries no conserved terminal phenylalanine or tryptophan, so it likely arises from a read error. This sequence joins TRBV7-2 and TRBJ2-2, with D unclear. Germline CDR1 SGHTA, CDR2 FQGNSA. The CDR3 runs 13 residues. V was cut by 3 bases and J by 4 bases, with 6 bases left in between. Written as DNA, the CDR3 is TGTGCCAGCAGCTTGATTAGCACCGGGGAGCTGTTTTTG. Its protein is CASSLISTGELFL.

As regards this clonotype: Sequence at one end of the junction differs from germline and may be a read error. The genes are TRBV7-2 and TRBJ2-7, with 10 bases matching TRBD1. The closer fit of TRBJ1-2 to the DNA end suggests the J call may be wrong. The germline CDR1 and CDR2 sequences are SGHTA and FQGNSA. The CDR3 has 17 amino acids. CDR3 protein: CASSQVGSGTGVGGYTF. The CDR3 DNA sequence: TGCGCCAGCAGCCAAGTCGGATCCGGGACAGGGGTAGGCGGCTACACCTTC.

In this sample, this clonotype turned up a few times. The J gene is TRBJ1-3, the V gene TRBV7-6, with D possibly matching TRBD1 (6 bases). Germline loops: CDR1 SGHVS, CDR2 FNYEAQ. Trimming stripped 3 bases from V and 4 bases from J, with 10 bases between. CDR3 size: 14 residues. CDR3 amino acids: CASSFATGGNTIYF. CDR3 bases: TGTGCCAGCAGCTTCGCCACAGGGGGAAACACCATATATTTT.

The chain links TRBV6-5 to TRBJ2-7, with D possibly TRBD2 on 5 matching bases. V was pared by 5 bases and J by 0 bases, with 14 bases between. The CDR3 sequence is 15 residues long. Per germline, CDR1 MNHEY and CDR2 SVGAGI. As DNA, the CDR3 is TGTGCCAGCAGTGAAGGCCTTGGGAGCTCCTACGAGCAGTACTTC. Its protein is CASSEGLGSSYEQYF.

Concerning this clonotype: The junction departs from the called germline gene at one end, perhaps through a read error. The chain couples TRBV5-5 to TRBJ1-2, with 7 bases matching TRBD1. Germline assignment: CDR1 SGHKS and CDR2 YYEKEE (reference sequence). CDR3 length: 13 amino acids. CDR3 sequence: CAGGQGANYGYTF. Here the CDR3 DNA reads TGCGCAGGGGGGCAGGGAGCTAACTATGGCTACACCTTC.

As for this clonotype: This sequence may be a read error, since a much larger clone differs from it by one base. The chain uses TRBV7-8 and TRBJ2-7; D is possibly TRBD2 (6 bases). Deletions cut 1 base from V and 6 bases from J, with 7 bases between. The germline gives CDR1 SGHVS, CDR2 FQNEAQ. CDR3 length equals 12 residues. The CDR3 DNA reads TGTGCCAGCAGCTTAGACGGGAGCGAGCAGTACTTC. This gives the protein CASSLDGSEQYF.

This clonotype was picked up one time. J is TRBJ1-5 and V is TRBV25-1, with TRBD1 as a possible D gene (6 bases). Looked up from germline, CDR1 is MGHDK and CDR2 is SYGVNS. The CDR3 is 11 amino acids. CDR3 sequence: CPQTGWSTQHF. In DNA, the CDR3 is TGTCCCCAGACAGGTTGGAGTACCCAGCATTTT. The complete variable domain, with remaining parts taken from reference TRBV25-1 and TRBJ1-5, reads EADIYQTPRYLVIGTGKKITLECSQTMGHDKMYWYQQDPGMELHLIHYSYGVNSTEKGDLSSESTVSRIRTEHFPLTLESARPSHTSQYLCPQTGWSTQHFGDGTRLSIL.

The chain links TRBV29-1 to TRBJ1-4; D perhaps matches TRBD1 (6 bases). The CDR3 runs to 14 residues. CDR1 and CDR2 from the germline V gene are SQVTM and ANQGSEA. Trimming took 3 bases from V and 4 from J, leaving 12 bases between them. The DNA of the CDR3 is TGCAGCGTTGACATGGGGGGCTTTAATGAAAAACTGTTTTTT. Amino acid sequence: CSVDMGGFNEKLFF.

This clonotype was recorded a few times. The J gene is TRBJ2-7, the V gene TRBV20-1; no firm D call. V dropped 3 bases and J dropped 4 bases, with 7 bases sitting between them. Germline CDR1 DFQATT, CDR2 SNEGSKA (reference sequence). The CDR3 consists of 11 residues. In DNA, the CDR3 is TGCAGTGCTAGTAGGAATTACGAGCAGTACTTC. Encoded protein: CSASRNYEQYF.

This chain uses TRBV24-1 with TRBJ2-5; TRBD1 matches at 7 bases. Germline assignment: CDR1 KGHDR and CDR2 SFDVKD. After removal of 5 bases from V and 5 bases from J, the junction contained 4 bases not matched to a gene. The CDR3 is made up of 13 amino acids. This chain's CDR3 is CATSAGTAETQYF. CDR3 DNA: TGTGCCACCAGTGCTGGGACAGCCGAGACCCAGTACTTC.

V and J are TRBV13 and TRBJ1-3, with D maybe TRBD1 (6 bases). The CDR3 sequence is 13 residues long. V lost 8 bases and J 3 bases, leaving 11 bases between the germline ends. Germline CDR1 PRHDT, CDR2 FYEKMQ (reference sequence). CDR3 sequence (DNA): TGTGCCAGCGGGCAGGGGAATGGAAACACCATATATTTT. Translating it yields CASGQGNGNTIYF.

Notes on this clonotype: A clone one base away is much larger, so this may be a read error. The chain recombines TRBV29-1 with TRBJ2-7; possible D gene TRBD1, 5 bases. The CDR3 has 12 residues. The germline CDR1 and CDR2 sequences are SQVTM and ANQGSEA. Trimming took 7 bases from V and 3 from J, leaving 13 bases between them. CDR3 protein: CSAGHDHYEQYF. The DNA of the CDR3 is TGCAGCGCTGGACATGACCACTACGAGCAGTACTTC.